These 21 T cell receptor beta chains share one sample of origin, sequenced in a study of blood T cell repertoires in COVID-19. TCRdb's table, derived via immunoSEQ multiplex PCR, lists solely in-frame clones and lacks some. Of 130,000 to 150,000 clones listed, more than 70% are singletons. The sample was peripheral blood. These receptors were collected from a man aged 60 to 75 with active or convalescent COVID-19.

This chain connects TRBV7-3 to TRBJ1-4, with D possibly matching TRBD1 (5 bases). The germline V and J ends were trimmed by 1 base and 13 bases, with 13 bases remaining between them. CDR3 length: 13 amino acids. Germline CDR1 SGHTA, CDR2 FQGTGA. The CDR3 is CASSLSQGGVLFF. CDR3 in DNA: TGTGCCAGCAGCTTAAGTCAGGGTGGCGTACTGTTTTTT.

V gene TRBV3-1 (or the pseudogene TRBV3-2) combines with J gene TRBJ2-2, with 9 bases that match TRBD1. Germline V gene data show CDR1 as LGHDT and CDR2 as YNNKEL (reference sequence). J lost 6 bases, V lost 3 bases, and 8 bases had no gene match. The CDR3 sequence is 16 residues long. The chain's CDR3 is CASSQLDRGESGELFF. The CDR3 DNA follows: TGTGCCAGCAGCCAGCTTGACAGGGGGGAGTCCGGGGAGCTGTTTTTT.

The chain combines TRBV11-3 with TRBJ1-1, with D unclear. CDR1 is SGHNT, CDR2 YENEEA, per germline. Deletions cut 1 base from V and 4 bases from J, with 7 bases between. CDR3 length: 13 residues. CDR3 loop: CASSLVGSTEAFF. As DNA, the CDR3 is TGTGCCAGCAGCTTAGTAGGGAGCACTGAAGCTTTCTTT. The complete variable domain, with remaining parts taken from reference TRBV11-3 and TRBJ1-1, reads EAGVVQSPRYKIIEKKQPVAFWCNPISGHNTLYWYLQNLGQGPELLIRYENEEAVDDSQLPKDRFSAERLKGVDSTLKIQPAELGDSAVYLCASSLVGSTEAFFGQGTRLTVV.

The chain couples TRBV9 to TRBJ2-1; D perhaps matches TRBD1 (6 bases). The CDR3 is 14 amino acids. Trimming left V 3 bases short and J 7 bases short, with 14 bases between. Germline V lookup: CDR1 SGDLS, CDR2 YYNGEE. CDR3 nucleotides: TGTGCCAGCAGCGGCCCCAGGGGTAGAAATGAGCAGTTCTTC. Residues: CASSGPRGRNEQFF.

The rearrangement links TRBV18 to TRBJ1-2; a weak D match, TRBD1 (5 bases). The CDR3 consists of 13 residues. Germline V gene sequence: CDR1 KGHSH, CDR2 LQKENI. V was shortened by 3 bases and J by 7 bases, with 12 bases between the two germline ends. CDR3 loop: CASSPSGIGGYTF. The CDR3 DNA reads as TGTGCCAGCTCACCGTCAGGGATCGGTGGCTACACCTTC.

This clone was counted a single time. CDR3 in amino acids: CASSDQQGMRNEQFF. In DNA form, the CDR3 reads TGTGCCAGCAGCGACCAACAGGGTATGAGGAATGAGCAGTTCTTC. V gene TRBV9 combines with J gene TRBJ2-1; D possibly corresponds to TRBD1 (6 bases). CDR3 length equals 15 residues. Germline V lookup: CDR1 SGDLS, CDR2 YYNGEE. Trimming took 3 bases from V and 7 from J, leaving 17 bases between them.

The chain employs TRBV5-5 and TRBJ2-7, with D possibly being TRBD1 (6 bases). Germline-derived CDR1 and CDR2 are SGHKS and YYEKEE (reference sequence). The length of the CDR3 is 15 residues. V was pared by 0 bases and J by 4 bases, with 14 bases between. CDR3 in DNA: TGTGCCAGCAGCTTGGAGAGTGGGGGCTGGTACGAGCAGTACTTC. This gives the protein CASSLESGGWYEQYF.

This clone was seen a handful of times. V is TRBV4-2 and J is TRBJ1-6; D is unclear. V was clipped by 1 base and J by 7 bases, with 11 bases between them. From germline, CDR1 is LGHNA and CDR2 YNFKEQ. CDR3 length equals 15 residues. CDR3 sequence reads: CASSQGPGPNSPLHF. The CDR3 coding sequence is TGTGCCAGCAGCCAAGGACCGGGTCCGAATTCACCCCTCCACTTT.

The rearrangement joins TRBV7-3 to TRBJ2-1; the match to TRBD1 covers 8 bases. CDR1 and CDR2 from the germline V gene are SGHTA and FQGTGA. Trimming at V came to 4 bases and at J to 4 bases, leaving 24 bases not matched to a gene. The CDR3 has 21 amino acids. CDR3 loop: CASSSGRGRLVGTRPYNEQFF. In DNA form, the CDR3 reads TGTGCCAGCAGCTCAGGCAGGGGGCGCTTGGTAGGGACTCGACCATACAATGAGCAGTTCTTC.

The CDR3 bases are TGTGCCAGCAGCTCGCTTAGCGGGAGGACAGATACGCAGTATTTT. Protein sequence: CASSSLSGRTDTQYF. The chain combines TRBV5-6 with TRBJ2-3; 10 nucleotides match TRBD2. Germline assignment: CDR1 SGHDT and CDR2 YYEEEE. This CDR3 spans 15 amino acids. V was clipped by 3 bases and J by 3 bases; unmatched bases: 4.

The CDR3 nucleotides are TGTGCCAGCAGTCGTGGGACAGGGGGCACAGATACGCAGTATTTT. Translated, it gives CASSRGTGGTDTQYF. J is TRBJ2-3 and V is TRBV7-9; 10 bases agree with TRBD1. CDR3 length equals 15 residues. The trim removed 6 bases at V and 1 base at J, leaving 4 bases unmatched. Looked up from germline, CDR1 is SEHNR and CDR2 is FQNEAQ (reference sequence).

The chain couples TRBV3-1 (or the pseudogene TRBV3-2) to TRBJ2-3, with TRBD1 matching over 7 bases. The junction had 2 bases not matched to a gene; V was cut back by 1 base and J by 1 base. The CDR3 contains 15 residues. Looked up from germline, CDR1 is LGHDT and CDR2 is YNNKEL (reference sequence). The CDR3 DNA reads TGTGCCAGCAGCCAAGCTGGACAGGGCACAGATACGCAGTATTTT. Protein product: CASSQAGQGTDTQYF.

The rearrangement uses TRBV10-2 and TRBJ1-1, with 7 bases matching TRBD1. The ends lost 6 bases at V and 7 bases at J; junction bases unmatched: 17. Germline V gives CDR1 WSHSY, CDR2 SAAADI. This CDR3 has 16 residues. The CDR3 spells CASSQTQGRTLGEAFF. The CDR3 nucleotides read TGCGCCAGCAGCCAAACACAGGGGCGGACCTTGGGTGAAGCTTTCTTT.

Only a few counts were recorded for this clone. The CDR3 region has the DNA TGTGCCAGCAGTGAACATGGAGGGAATACTGAAAAACTGTTTTTT. Its translation is CASSEHGGNTEKLFF. This chain connects TRBV25-1 to TRBJ1-4; D is uncertain. Trimming pared 2 bases from V and 7 bases from J, leaving 14 bases between. CDR3 length: 15 amino acids. Germline CDR1 reads MGHDK; CDR2 reads SYGVNS.

In nucleotides, the CDR3 is TGTGCCAGCATTCACAGGGTTGAGAGGGCTGAAGCTTTCTTT. It yields the protein CASIHRVERAEAFF. The genes are TRBV28 and TRBJ1-1, with D possibly being TRBD1 (6 bases). V lost 7 bases to trimming and J lost 6 bases, with 18 bases between them. CDR3 length equals 14 residues. Germline CDR1 reads MDHEN; CDR2 reads SYDVKM. Based on the CDR3 plus reference TRBV28 and TRBJ1-1, the full variable domain is DVKVTQSSRYLVKRTGEKVFLECVQDMDHENMFWYRQDPGLGLRLIYFSYDVKMKEKGDIPEGYSVSREKKERFSLILESASTNQTSMYLCASIHRVERAEAFFGQGTRLTVV.

The CDR3 loop is CSVGQGAFGYTF. The CDR3 coding sequence is TGCAGCGTTGGACAGGGTGCATTTGGCTACACCTTC. The genes are TRBV29-1 and TRBJ1-2, with 7 positions matching TRBD1. J gave up 7 bases and V 4 bases, and 6 bases lay outside the gene matches. Germline CDR1 reads SQVTM; CDR2 reads ANQGSEA. CDR3 size: 12 residues.

The chain combines TRBV4-2 with TRBJ1-2; D ambiguous. CDR3 length: 14 amino acids. Deletions cut 0 bases from V and 4 bases from J, with 9 bases between. From germline, CDR1 is LGHNA and CDR2 YNFKEQ. CDR3 nucleotides: TGTGCCAGCAGCCAAGATCCTTCCCCCTATGGCTACACCTTC. It yields the protein CASSQDPSPYGYTF.

This chain connects TRBV11-3 to TRBJ2-7; a possible D gene is TRBD2 (6 bases). The V gene's germline CDR1 is SGHNT and CDR2 YENEEA. V was trimmed by 0 bases and J by 7 bases, leaving 7 bases between them. The CDR3 loop spans 12 amino acids. CDR3 sequence reads: CASSLDRGEQYF. CDR3 DNA: TGTGCCAGCAGCTTAGACCGGGGGGAGCAGTACTTC. Based on the CDR3 plus reference TRBV11-3 and TRBJ2-7, the full variable domain is EAGVVQSPRYKIIEKKQPVAFWCNPISGHNTLYWYLQNLGQGPELLIRYENEEAVDDSQLPKDRFSAERLKGVDSTLKIQPAELGDSAVYLCASSLDRGEQYFGPGTRLTVT.

This clone occurred a few times. The chain recombines TRBV21-1 with TRBJ1-5. TRBV21-1 is shown as a pseudogene. The CDR3 contains 14 residues. CDR3 nucleotide sequence: TGTGCCAGCAGCTCCGCCACGGAGGGTCAGCCCCAGCATTTT. Its protein product is CASSSATEGQPQHF.

The rearrangement joins TRBV28 to TRBJ2-1; 8 positions agree with TRBD2. Losses at the gene ends were 1 base for V and 3 bases for J; bases not matched to a gene: 5. The CDR3 totals 16 residues. Germline V gene sequence: CDR1 MDHEN, CDR2 SYDVKM. CDR3 in amino acids: CASSLLSGSDYNEQFF. CDR3 DNA: TGTGCCAGCAGTTTATTAAGCGGGAGCGACTACAATGAGCAGTTCTTC.

The chain couples TRBV6-5 to TRBJ2-7; 8 bases match TRBD1. After removal of 6 bases from V and 5 bases from J, the junction contained 3 bases not matched to a gene. The CDR3 is made up of 12 amino acids. The germline CDR1 and CDR2 sequences are MNHEY and SVGAGI. For the CDR3, the DNA is TGTGCCAGCAGCACAGGGGGTCACGAGCAGTACTTC. Protein: CASSTGGHEQYF.